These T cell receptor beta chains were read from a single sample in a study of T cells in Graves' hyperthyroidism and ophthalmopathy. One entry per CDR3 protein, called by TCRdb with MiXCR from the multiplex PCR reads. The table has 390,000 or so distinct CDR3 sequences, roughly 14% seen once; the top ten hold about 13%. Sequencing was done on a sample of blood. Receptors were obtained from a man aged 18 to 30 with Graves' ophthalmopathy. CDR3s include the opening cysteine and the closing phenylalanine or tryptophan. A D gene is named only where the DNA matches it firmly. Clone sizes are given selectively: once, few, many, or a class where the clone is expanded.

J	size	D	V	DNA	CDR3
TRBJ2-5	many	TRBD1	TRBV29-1	TGCAGCCGGGACAGGGAAGAGACCCAGTACTTC	CSRDREETQYF
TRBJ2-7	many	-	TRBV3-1	TGTGCCAGCAGCCAAGGGGCAGCAGCTTCCTACGAGCAGTACTTC	CASSQGAAASYEQYF
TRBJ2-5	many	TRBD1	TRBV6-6	TGTGCCAGCAGTTACAATGGACAGGGTCATTCCGTTGAGACCCAGTACTTC	CASSYNGQGHSVETQYF
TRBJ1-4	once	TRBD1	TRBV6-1	TGTGCCAGCAGCCCCGGGACAGCTCTTAATGAAAAACTGTTTTTT	CASSPGTALNEKLFF
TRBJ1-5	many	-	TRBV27	TGTGCCAGCAGTTTATCGGTCTATCAGCCCCAGCATTTT	CASSLSVYQPQHF
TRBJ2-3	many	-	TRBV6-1	TGTGCCAGCAGTAGGGTAGCGGACAGCACAGATACGCAGTATTTT	CASSRVADSTDTQYF
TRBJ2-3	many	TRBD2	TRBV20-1	TGCAGTGCTAGAACTAGCGGGAGGGCAGATACGCAGTATTTT	CSARTSGRADTQYF
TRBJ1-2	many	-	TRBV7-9	TGTGCCAGCAGCTCCCGGGAGGGGGTGGATGGCTACACCTTC	CASSSREGVDGYTF
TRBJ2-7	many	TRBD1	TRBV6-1	TGTGCCAGCAGTGAAGGGACAGGGGCCTCCATCGAGCAGTACTTC	CASSEGTGASIEQYF
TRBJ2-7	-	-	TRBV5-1	TGCGCCAGCAGCCAAACGGACCCGGGGGCCTACGAGCAGTACTTC	CASSQTDPGAYEQYF
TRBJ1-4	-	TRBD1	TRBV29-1	TGCAGCGCCAGGACAGGTCATTCTGAAAAACTGTTTTTT	CSARTGHSEKLFF
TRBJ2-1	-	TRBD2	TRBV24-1	TGTGCCACCAGTCCGGCCACCAGTGATCCCATTAGCGGGACCTACAATGAGCAGTTCTTC	CATSPATSDPISGTYNEQFF
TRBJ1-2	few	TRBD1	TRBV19	TGTGCCAGTAGGATTTCGCAGGGGGCCGGCTACACCTTC	CASRISQGAGYTF
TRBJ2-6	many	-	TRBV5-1	TGCGCCAGCAGCTGGGGACTCTCTGGGGCCAACGTCCTGACTTTC	CASSWGLSGANVLTF
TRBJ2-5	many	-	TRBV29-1	TGCAGCGTAGAAAACCAGGTTGGGGCTGCCCAGTACTTC	CSVENQVGAAQYF
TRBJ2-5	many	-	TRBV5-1	TGCGCCAGCAGCTTGGGGCACGGGACCGAAGAGACCCAGTACTTC	CASSLGHGTEETQYF
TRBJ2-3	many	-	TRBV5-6	TGTGCCAGCAGCCAGGGACCAACTAGCACAGATACGCAGTATTTT	CASSQGPTSTDTQYF
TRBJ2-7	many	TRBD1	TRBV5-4	TGTGCCAGCAGGGGACAGGGATTAAGAAACGAGCAGTACTTC	CASRGQGLRNEQYF
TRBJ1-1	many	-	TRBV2	TGTGCCAGCAGTGAGGGGGGACCTGCTCGAGCTTTCTTT	CASSEGGPARAFF
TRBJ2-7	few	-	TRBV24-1	TGTGCCACCAGCCGTGTGGGGTTCTACGAGCAGTACTTC	CATSRVGFYEQYF
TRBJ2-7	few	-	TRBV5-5	TGTGCCAGCAGGCCTACAGGTGGAAGCTCCTACGAGCAGTACTTC	CASRPTGGSSYEQYF
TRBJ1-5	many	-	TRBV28	TGTGCCAGCAGGCCAACCGGGACCCCGGAAATCTATAGCAATCAGCCCCAGCATTTT	CASRPTGTPEIYSNQPQHF
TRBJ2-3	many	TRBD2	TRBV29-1	TGCAGCGTGGAGTTGCGGGGGGGCATATTAGATACGCAGTATTTT	CSVELRGGILDTQYF
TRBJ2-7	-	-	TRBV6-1	TGTGCCAGCAGTCCCCGGGCCGGGGCCGACGAGCAGTACTTC	CASSPRAGADEQYF
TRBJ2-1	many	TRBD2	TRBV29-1	TGCAGCGCTCTACCGGCTAGCGGGGGCCTCAATGAGCAGTTCTTC	CSALPASGGLNEQFF
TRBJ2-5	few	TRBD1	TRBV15	TGTGCCACCAGCAGAGGGCCAGGGGGTCAAGAGACCCAGTACTTC	CATSRGPGGQETQYF
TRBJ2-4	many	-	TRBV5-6	TGTGCCAGCAGCTTGAGGGAGGCCAAAAACATTCAGTACTTC	CASSLREAKNIQYF
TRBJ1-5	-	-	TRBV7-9	TGTGCCAGCAGCGGCCGGGACGCCGGGGGAAATCAGCCCCAGCATTTT	CASSGRDAGGNQPQHF
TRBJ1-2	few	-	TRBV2	TGTGCCAGCAGTAGGACAGATAACTATGGCTACACCTTC	CASSRTDNYGYTF
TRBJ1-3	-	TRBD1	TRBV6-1	TGTGCCAGCACACAGGGGATATCTGGAAACACCATATATTTT	CASTQGISGNTIYF
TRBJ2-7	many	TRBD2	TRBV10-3	TGTGCCATCAGTGAGTCCGGGGGGGGCTTAGCCTCCTACGAGCAGTACTTC	CAISESGGGLASYEQYF
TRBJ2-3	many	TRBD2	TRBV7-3	TGTGCCAGCAGCTTAACAGCGGGGGACACAGATACGCAGTATTTT	CASSLTAGDTDTQYF
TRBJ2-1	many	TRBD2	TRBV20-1	TGCAGTGCTCCCCGGGTAGCGGGAGGGTTTGAGCAGTTCTTC	CSAPRVAGGFEQFF
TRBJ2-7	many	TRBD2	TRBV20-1	TGCAGTGCTGTGACTAGCGGGGGCTCCTACGAGCAGTACTTC	CSAVTSGGSYEQYF
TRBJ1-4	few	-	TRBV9	TGTGCCAGCAGCCGCAGGGATAATGAAAAACTGTTTTTT	CASSRRDNEKLFF
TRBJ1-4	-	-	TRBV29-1	TGCAGCGTTGAAGCCATACCTAACCCTGGGGAAAAACTGTTTTTT	CSVEAIPNPGEKLFF
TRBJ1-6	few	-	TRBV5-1	TGCGCCAGCAGCTTGGGGACACAGGGAAATTCACCCCTCCACTTT	CASSLGTQGNSPLHF
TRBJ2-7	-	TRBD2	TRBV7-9	TGTGCCAGCAGCTTAGGACTAGCGGGGCCCTTTAACGAGCAGTACTTC	CASSLGLAGPFNEQYF
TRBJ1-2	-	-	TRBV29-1	TGCAGCGTTTCTCGGGGGGTGGAGGTTGGCTACACCTTC	CSVSRGVEVGYTF
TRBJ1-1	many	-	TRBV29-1	TGCAGCGTTTCGACACGTCTCCGACAGAACACTGAAGCTTTCTTT	CSVSTRLRQNTEAFF
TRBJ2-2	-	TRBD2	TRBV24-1	TGTGCCACCAGTGACCCTGGGACTAGCGGGAGGGTCACCGGGGAGCTGTTTTTT	CATSDPGTSGRVTGELFF
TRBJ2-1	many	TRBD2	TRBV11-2	TGTGCCAGCAGCCCGAGGACTAGCGGGAGTGGTGAGCAGTTCTTC	CASSPRTSGSGEQFF
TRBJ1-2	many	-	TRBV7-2	TGTGCCAGCAGCTTAGTATCGGATTATGGCTACACCTTC	CASSLVSDYGYTF
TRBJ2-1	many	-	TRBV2	TGTGCCGTAGTGGGGCTAGCCTACAATGAGCAGTTCTTC	CAVVGLAYNEQFF
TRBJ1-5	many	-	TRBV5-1	TGCGCCAGCAGCTTGGTCCCAGGGAGCAATCAGCCCCAGCATTTT	CASSLVPGSNQPQHF